Given below is one T cell receptor beta chain in context. Treatment: oral pan-JAK inhibitor, 5-10 mg twice daily. These data come from a study of CD8+ T cells in alopecia areata. Sequencing templates came from extracted RNA that was reverse transcribed into cDNA. Repertoires were generated with immunoSEQ multiplex PCR, while TCRdb's copy carries only in-frame clones and drops some. The data show around 190,000 clones, with over 60% seen just once and roughly 4.2% held by the top ten. Germline assignment: CDR1 SGHAT and CDR2 FQNNGV. The CDR3 contains 13 residues. The germline V and J ends were trimmed by 2 bases and 2 bases, with 4 bases remaining between them.

Sequencing used CD4+ T cells sorted from blood, obtained at week 4, from a patient treated with tofacitinib. The chain couples TRBV11-2 to TRBJ2-1, with D uncertain. The clonotype comes from a human donor with alopecia areata. The CDR3 DNA sequence: TGTGCCAGCAGCTTACGGCCCTACAATGAGCAGTTCTTC. It specifies CASSLRPYNEQFF.